This entry concerns a single T cell receptor beta chain. The source of the sample is a study of cytomegalovirus exposure and HLA in healthy donors. V lost 0 bases and J 2 bases, leaving 12 bases between the germline ends. The CDR3 runs to 16 residues. Germline values: CDR1 MGHRA, CDR2 YSYEKL. PCR amplification relied on 60 Vbeta primers (plus 13 Jbeta primers). Libraries were prepared by immunoSEQ multiplex PCR; TCRdb keeps only in-frame clonotypes and omits some of them. The sample holds about 140,000 clones, just under 85% seen once. This clonotype originated in a woman aged 40 to 50 in good health and CMV-seronegative. Sequencing was done on a sample of PBMCs. V gene TRBV4-1 combines with J gene TRBJ2-3; maybe TRBD2 (6 bases). CDR3 residues: CASSQDPSVTTDTQYF. The CDR3 DNA reads TGCGCCAGCAGCCAAGACCCTAGCGTCACCACAGATACGCAGTATTTT.